What follows are 13 T cell receptor beta chains derived from one specimen sequenced in a study of T cells in localized non-small cell lung cancer. Data came from immunoSEQ multiplex PCR; TCRdb stores just in-frame clones and leaves some out. The sample records about 30,000 clones, 90% to 95% being singletons. The source was peripheral blood, collected before any cancer treatment. The receptors stem from a woman aged 40-69 years with stage I lung adenocarcinoma.

The chain uses TRBV10-3 and TRBJ2-1, with TRBD2 matching over 7 bases. The length of the CDR3 is 14 residues. With V trimmed by 0 bases and J by 12 bases, 8 bases remained unmatched. Per germline, CDR1 ENHRY and CDR2 SYGVKD. The DNA for the CDR3 is TGTGCCATCAGTGAGTCGACTCGGGGGGTAGGGCAGTTCTTC. Protein sequence: CAISESTRGVGQFF.

This clone was seen more than once but under ten times. J is TRBJ1-2 and V is TRBV2, with 7 positions matching TRBD1. CDR3 length equals 13 residues. Germline V gives CDR1 SNHLY, CDR2 FYNNEI. J lost 8 bases, V lost 6 bases, and 9 bases had no gene match. CDR3 nucleotides: TGTGCCAGCAGAAAAAGGGGGCCAGAGGGCTACACCTTC. Amino acids: CASRKRGPEGYTF.

V is TRBV27 and J is TRBJ2-6, with TRBD1 matching 8 bases. This CDR3 comprises 16 residues. CDR1 and CDR2 from the germline V gene are MNHEY and SMNVEV (reference sequence). V was clipped by 9 bases and J by 0 bases; unmatched bases: 7. CDR3 in amino acids: CASRQGSYSGANVLTF. CDR3 coding DNA: TGTGCCAGTCGACAGGGGTCTTACTCTGGGGCCAACGTCCTGACTTTC.

The J gene is TRBJ2-2, the V gene TRBV11-3; TRBD2 might be the D (5 bases). Trimming removed 1 base at V and 4 bases at J, with 13 bases between. The CDR3 spans 16 residues. Germline values: CDR1 SGHNT, CDR2 YENEEA. Here the CDR3 DNA reads TGTGCCAGCAGCTTAGGGCAGTTCGCGGGCACCGGGGAGCTGTTTTTT. Its translation: CASSLGQFAGTGELFF.

V and J are TRBV7-3 and TRBJ1-2, with D hard to call. The V gene's germline CDR1 is SGHTA and CDR2 FQGTGA. The CDR3 covers 15 residues. V dropped 0 bases and J dropped 0 bases, with 8 bases sitting between them. The CDR3 spells CASSLTAGANYGYTF. The CDR3 bases are TGTGCCAGCAGCTTAACGGCCGGAGCTAACTATGGCTACACCTTC.

The V gene is TRBV2, the J gene TRBJ1-4; 7 bases line up with TRBD1. J lost 10 bases, V lost 3 bases, and 14 bases had no gene match. The CDR3 covers 16 residues. Germline CDR1 and CDR2: SNHLY and FYNNEI. CDR3 nucleotides: TGTGCCAGCAGTGACTCTCGGACAGGCCCAGTAGGAAAACTGTTTTTT. This sequence encodes CASSDSRTGPVGKLFF.

This chain uses TRBV7-2 with TRBJ2-5; TRBD2 aligns across 13 bases. V lost 5 bases, J lost 10 bases, and 13 bases stayed unmatched. The CDR3 totals 16 residues. The germline CDR1 and CDR2 sequences are SGHTA and FQGNSA. The CDR3 DNA reads TGTGCCAGCAGCCTCCAGACTAGCGGGGGGCCGGCGGGCCAGTACTTC. This codes for CASSLQTSGGPAGQYF.

The chain carries TRBV5-1 and TRBJ2-7, with 7 bases identical to TRBD1. CDR3 length: 14 amino acids. V shed 4 bases and J 5 bases; nucleotides not matched to a gene: 9. Germline V gives CDR1 SGHRS, CDR2 YFSETQ. The CDR3 DNA follows: TGCGCCAGCAGCATACCGACAGGGACCGACGAGCAGTACTTC. It codes for CASSIPTGTDEQYF.

The chain couples TRBV9 to TRBJ2-1; D may match TRBD1 or TRBD2 (5 bases each). The V end lost 0 bases, the J end lost 0 bases, and 13 bases lay between the germline ends. CDR1 and CDR2 from the germline V gene are SGDLS and YYNGEE. CDR3 length equals 17 residues. DNA of the CDR3: TGTGCCAGCAGCGTAGCATATTATGGGGGCTCCTACAATGAGCAGTTCTTC. Translation gives CASSVAYYGGSYNEQFF. Based on the CDR3 plus reference TRBV9 and TRBJ2-1, the full variable domain is DSGVTQTPKHLITATGQRVTLRCSPRSGDLSVYWYQQSLDQGLQFLIQYYNGEERAKGNILERFSAQQFPDLHSELNLSSLELGDSALYFCASSVAYYGGSYNEQFFGPGTRLTVL.

The chain recombines TRBV28 with TRBJ1-1, with 8 bases that match TRBD1. The V gene's germline CDR1 is MDHEN and CDR2 SYDVKM. The CDR3 is made up of 14 amino acids. V gave up 10 bases and J gave up 8 bases; unmatched junction bases: 15. CDR3 residues: CAIYKTGEYFEAFF. CDR3 nucleotide sequence: TGTGCCATCTACAAGACAGGGGAATACTTCGAAGCTTTCTTT.

The chain links TRBV28 to TRBJ2-3; 14 bases line up with TRBD2. Per the germline V gene, CDR1 is MDHEN and CDR2 is SYDVKM. V dropped 0 bases and J dropped 2; count of bases not matched to a gene: 1. This CDR3 has 17 residues. CDR3 sequence (DNA): TGTGCCAGCAGTTTATGGACTAGCGGGGGGGTCACAGATACGCAGTATTTT. This gives the protein CASSLWTSGGVTDTQYF. The variable domain in full, with the rest retrieved from reference TRBV28 and TRBJ2-3, is DVKVTQSSRYLVKRTGEKVFLECVQDMDHENMFWYRQDPGLGLRLIYFSYDVKMKEKGDIPEGYSVSREKKERFSLILESASTNQTSMYLCASSLWTSGGVTDTQYFGPGTRLTVL.

The V call is TRBV11-3, the J call TRBJ1-1; 7 positions match TRBD1. The germline gives CDR1 SGHNT, CDR2 YENEEA. The length of the CDR3 is 15 residues. The J segment lost 0 bases and the V segment lost 5 bases, leaving 6 bases of the junction unmatched. CDR3 sequence (DNA): TGTGCCAGCAGCCGGCGGACAGGTGTGAACACTGAAGCTTTCTTT. Amino acid sequence: CASSRRTGVNTEAFF.

This rearrangement joins TRBV10-1 to TRBJ2-7, with 10 bases fitting TRBD2. V trimming: 6 bases; J trimming: 7 bases; junction bases outside the gene matches: 9. Germline V gives CDR1 WNHNN, CDR2 SYGVQD (reference sequence). The CDR3 covers 14 residues. CDR3 amino acids: CASSPTSGAVEQYF. Written as DNA, the CDR3 is TGCGCCAGCAGCCCCACTAGCGGGGCTGTGGAGCAGTACTTC.